This is a list of T cell receptor beta chains from one sample in a study of PD-L1 blockade in urothelial cancer. Profiled with immunoSEQ multiplex PCR; TCRdb holds only in-frame clones, not every one. The repertoire consists of about 40,000 clones, with 75% to 90% occurring once and the leading ten covering 24%. Specimen: PBMCs, collected around atezolizumab (anti-PD-L1) treatment. Source of these receptors: a man in his 60s with urothelial cancer. CDR3s leave out the opening cysteine and the closing phenylalanine or tryptophan. Fields, in order: D gene, clone size, V gene, J gene, CDR3 protein. A D gene is named only where the DNA matches it firmly. Expanded clones are given a class, and other clones once, few, many or no size at all.

TRBD1	NA	TRBV19	TRBJ1-3	ASSIDVGQVGNTIY
TRBD1	NA	TRBV18	TRBJ1-2	ASSPQGQGIGYT
TRBD2	NA	TRBV6-4	TRBJ2-3	ASSDVCGRLPSTDTQY
TRBD2	NA	TRBV2	TRBJ2-7	AGHAGTSVKQY
NA	NA	TRBV7-8	TRBJ2-1	ASSLLKRDILVQF
NA	NA	TRBV11-2	TRBJ1-1	ASSLGGTGEAF
TRBD1	NA	TRBV7-3	TRBJ2-7	ASSLVGTGGSEQY
NA	NA	TRBV5-6	TRBJ2-7	ASSLVPGTYEQY
NA	few	TRBV5-4	TRBJ1-1	ASRIQVNTEAF
TRBD2	NA	TRBV5-1	TRBJ2-1	ASSSRTSGLTNNEQF
TRBD1	few	TRBV5-1	TRBJ1-2	ASSWRTGYGYT
NA	NA	TRBV9	TRBJ2-2	ASSGQGGAGELF
TRBD1	NA	TRBV5-4	TRBJ1-2	ASTLNRDRGYYGYT
NA	once	TRBV29-1	TRBJ1-4	SVETATNEKLF
TRBD1	NA	TRBV5-4	TRBJ1-1	ASSPRTGKNTEAF
TRBD1	NA	TRBV6-5	TRBJ1-1	ASRRQGDNTEAF
NA	NA	TRBV9	TRBJ2-7	ASSVAQGSEQY
TRBD1	NA	TRBV25-1	TRBJ1-6	ASSFDRGLNSPLH
NA	NA	TRBV5-1	TRBJ1-4	ASSLVAAVGEKLF
TRBD1	once	TRBV10-3	TRBJ2-6	AISGDRAGANVLT
NA	NA	TRBV7-6	TRBJ2-1	ASSSTGGDEQF
NA	NA	TRBV6-5	TRBJ1-6	ASSYAAPQVNSPLH
TRBD2	NA	TRBV4-1	TRBJ2-5	ASSQDLAGVWKTQY
TRBD1	NA	TRBV18	TRBJ2-4	ASSQDRGRGNIQY
NA	NA	TRBV2	TRBJ2-3	ASSDRIYTDTQY
TRBD2	NA	TRBV11-2	TRBJ2-5	ASSPRLAGGVETQY
NA	NA	TRBV7-9	TRBJ1-4	ASSGQVNEKLF
NA	NA	TRBV19	TRBJ1-5	ASSILPDSNQPQH
NA	NA	TRBV5-1	TRBJ2-3	ASSLARSDDTQY
TRBD2	NA	TRBV2	TRBJ2-1	ASRRDASGRTVEQF
NA	NA	TRBV30	TRBJ2-2	AWKSVIGGELF
NA	NA	TRBV18	TRBJ1-3	ASSPERGGNTIY
NA	NA	TRBV5-1	TRBJ1-2	ASSLSGYGYT
TRBD1	few	TRBV7-8	TRBJ2-7	ASSLADRGPVEQY
NA	once	TRBV27	TRBJ1-1	ASTKRESTEAF
TRBD1	NA	TRBV25-1	TRBJ1-2	ASSEDRVGANYGYT
NA	once	TRBV10-1	TRBJ1-3	ASKDSATSGNTIY
NA	NA	TRBV30	TRBJ1-5	AWSVGATQLPQH
NA	NA	TRBV7-9	TRBJ1-2	ASSLATRNGYT
NA	NA	TRBV7-8	TRBJ1-3	ASSQGLAGSGNTIY
TRBD2	NA	TRBV27	TRBJ2-1	ASRRLAGGNVVEQF
NA	NA	TRBV14	TRBJ1-1	ASSLQENTEAF
TRBD1	NA	TRBV18	TRBJ1-1	ASSAPGGPEAF
NA	few	TRBV29-1	TRBJ2-2	SHSGTSRTGELF
NA	NA	TRBV5-1	TRBJ2-6	ASSLAQPGANVLT
TRBD1	NA	TRBV9	TRBJ1-2	ASSAGGGFYGYT
NA	NA	TRBV5-1	TRBJ1-4	ASSLLGGATNEKLF
TRBD2	NA	TRBV2	TRBJ2-5	ASSSGEETQY
NA	NA	TRBV18	TRBJ2-2	ASSAGKAAGELF
NA	NA	TRBV18	TRBJ1-4	ASSPQPGVPTNEKLF